Below, 23 T cell receptor beta chains from the same sample are listed, as sequenced in a study of blood T cell repertoires in COVID-19 (dated by TCRdb to the early 2020s). The method was the immunoSEQ multiplex PCR assay. TCRdb took over this immuneACCESS table, retaining in-frame rearrangements with V and J assigned. Such tables are incomplete; in checked studies, under half of the missing clones stem from an unresolved V gene, and the remainder is unexplained. Across this sample there are around 54,000 clones, with less than 95% seen only once. The ten largest account for around 8.2% of the sample. Sequenced: peripheral blood. All receptors derive from a woman in her 40s with active COVID-19.

This sequence joins TRBV6-5 and TRBJ1-1; TRBD1 agrees at 8 bases. Germline V CDR1 and CDR2: MNHEY, SVGAGI. V lost 5 bases to trimming and J lost 5 bases; unmatched junction nucleotides: 7. The CDR3 loop spans 14 amino acids. The CDR3 is CASSPTGGRTEAFF. The CDR3 coding sequence is TGTGCCAGCAGTCCCACAGGGGGGAGAACTGAAGCTTTCTTT.

The gene calls are TRBV6-1 and TRBJ1-1, with 9 bases fitting TRBD1. Germline V gene sequence: CDR1 MNHNS, CDR2 SASEGT. This CDR3 has 18 residues. V dropped 4 bases and J dropped 3; count of bases not matched to a gene: 15. The CDR3, as DNA: TGTGCCAGCAGTGGCCCGGTGGACAGGGGCACCCTGGACACTGAAGCTTTCTTT. Translation: CASSGPVDRGTLDTEAFF.

V and J are TRBV4-2 and TRBJ2-3, with 10 positions matching TRBD2. CDR1 LGHNA and CDR2 YNFKEQ come from the germline V gene. V lost 0 bases to trimming and J lost 4 bases; unmatched junction nucleotides: 4. CDR3 length: 16 amino acids. CDR3 amino acids: CASSQERAGGADTQYF. CDR3 DNA sequence: TGTGCCAGCAGCCAAGAGAGAGCGGGGGGGGCAGATACGCAGTATTTT.

CDR3 nucleotides: TGCGCCAGCAGTTTGAAAAGCGGGGGGGCCGGTACGCAGTATTTT. Protein: CASSLKSGGAGTQYF. The chain joins TRBV5-1 to TRBJ2-3, with TRBD2 matching over 10 bases. CDR1 and CDR2 (germline): SGHRS, YFSETQ. Losses at the gene ends were 5 bases for V and 8 bases for J; bases not matched to a gene: 11. The CDR3 is made up of 15 amino acids. The full variable domain, with the rest looked up from reference TRBV5-1 and TRBJ2-3, is KAGVTQTPRYLIKTRGQQVTLSCSPISGHRSVSWYQQTPGQGLQFLFEYFSETQRNKGNFPGRFSGRQFSNSRSEMNVSTLELGDSALYLCASSLKSGGAGTQYFGPGTRLTVL.

The V call is TRBV5-6, the J call TRBJ2-7, with 9 bases matching TRBD1. The CDR3 is 15 residues long. The V and J ends lost 4 bases and 0 bases, in that order; junction bases with no gene match: 5. Germline-derived CDR1 and CDR2 are SGHDT and YYEEEE. CDR3 amino acids: CASSPGDRDSYEQYF. The CDR3 region has the DNA TGTGCCAGCAGCCCCGGGGACAGGGACTCCTACGAGCAGTACTTC.

This clone turned up a few times. V is TRBV18 and J is TRBJ2-1; TRBD2 agrees at 12 bases. V dropped 3 bases and J dropped 9; count of bases not matched to a gene: 3. The CDR3 loop spans 14 amino acids. The germline V gene has CDR1 KGHSH and CDR2 LQKENI. The chain's CDR3 is CASSPPTSGSEQFF. The CDR3 nucleotides read TGTGCCAGCTCACCGCCGACTAGCGGGAGTGAGCAGTTCTTC. Supplemented by reference TRBV18 and TRBJ2-1, the full variable domain reads NAGVMQNPRHLVRRRGQEARLRCSPMKGHSHVYWYRQLPEEGLKFMVYLQKENIIDESGMPKERFSAEFPKEGPSILRIQQVVRGDSAAYFCASSPPTSGSEQFFGPGTRLTVL.

The V gene is TRBV3-1 (or the pseudogene TRBV3-2), the J gene TRBJ2-3; D remains unclear. Germline loops: CDR1 LGHDT, CDR2 YNNKEL (reference sequence). V shed 2 bases and J shed 6 bases, with 12 bases lying between them. The CDR3 spans 14 residues. This CDR3 is CASSQSLVMDTQYF. The CDR3 nucleotides are TGTGCCAGCAGCCAAAGTCTAGTAATGGATACGCAGTATTTT.

V is TRBV2 and J is TRBJ1-4, with TRBD1 identical over 8 bases. The CDR3 loop spans 16 amino acids. J was trimmed by 7 bases and V by 0 bases; bases with no gene match: 7. CDR1 is SNHLY and CDR2 is FYNNEI in the germline V gene. As DNA, the CDR3 is TGTGCCAGCAGTGAAGCGCGACAGGGGCAAAGTGAAAAACTGTTTTTT. Residues: CASSEARQGQSEKLFF.

The chain has TRBV18 and TRBJ2-7; D is possibly TRBD2 (5 bases). Trimming pared 2 bases from V and 1 base from J, leaving 9 bases between. The CDR3 has 14 amino acids. In germline, CDR1 is KGHSH, CDR2 LQKENI. In DNA form, the CDR3 reads TGTGCCAGCTCACCAACTCGGGATTCCTACGAGCAGTACTTC. It is translated as CASSPTRDSYEQYF.

The chain combines TRBV6-5 with TRBJ2-7; TRBD2 agrees at 9 bases. The CDR3 spans 15 residues. The junction had 12 bases not matched to a gene; V was cut back by 8 bases and J by 4 bases. Germline loops: CDR1 MNHEY, CDR2 SVGAGI. The CDR3 sequence is CASLASGAQTYEQYF. The CDR3 bases are TGTGCCAGCTTAGCTAGCGGGGCGCAAACTTACGAGCAGTACTTC.

The rearrangement joins TRBV5-1 to TRBJ1-2, with 11 bases lining up with TRBD1. After removal of 5 bases from V and 3 bases from J, the junction contained 6 bases not matched to a gene. Germline lookup yields CDR1 SGHRS and CDR2 YFSETQ. The CDR3 is 15 amino acids. The CDR3 region has the DNA TGCGCCAGCAGATGGACAGGGGGCGCGGACTATGGCTACACCTTC. Protein product: CASRWTGGADYGYTF.

This sequence joins TRBV5-4 and TRBJ2-7, with D unresolved. Germline V gives CDR1 SGHNT, CDR2 YYREEE (reference sequence). V dropped 0 bases and J dropped 3 bases, with 10 bases sitting between them. The CDR3 loop spans 14 amino acids. CDR3 region: CASSLAPESYEQYF. CDR3 bases: TGTGCCAGCAGCTTGGCTCCAGAAAGCTACGAGCAGTACTTC. Supplemented by reference TRBV5-4 and TRBJ2-7, the full variable domain reads ETGVTQSPTHLIKTRGQQVTLRCSSQSGHNTVSWYQQALGQGPQFIFQYYREEENGRGNFPPRFSGLQFPNYSSELNVNALELDDSALYLCASSLAPESYEQYFGPGTRLTVT.

This clone appeared once. The J gene is TRBJ2-7, the V gene TRBV5-1; 7 bases agree with TRBD1. The germline V gene encodes CDR1 SGHRS and CDR2 YFSETQ. J was trimmed by 4 bases and V by 4 bases; bases with no gene match: 8. The CDR3 runs to 14 residues. CDR3 DNA: TGCGCCAGCAGCCCGAACAGGGGTAGTTACGAGCAGTACTTC. Its translation is CASSPNRGSYEQYF. Using reference TRBV5-1 and TRBJ2-7 for the parts outside the CDR3, the full variable domain is KAGVTQTPRYLIKTRGQQVTLSCSPISGHRSVSWYQQTPGQGLQFLFEYFSETQRNKGNFPGRFSGRQFSNSRSEMNVSTLELGDSALYLCASSPNRGSYEQYFGPGTRLTVT.

This clone was seen only once. J is TRBJ2-3 and V is TRBV7-8, with TRBD2 as a possible D gene (6 bases). The CDR3 loop spans 17 amino acids. The germline V and J ends were trimmed by 0 bases and 4 bases, with 17 bases remaining between them. Germline V CDR1 and CDR2: SGHVS, FQNEAQ. The CDR3 loop reads CASSLAYRRRGADTQYF. DNA of the CDR3: TGTGCCAGCAGCTTAGCCTACAGGCGGCGCGGGGCAGATACGCAGTATTTT.

The chain uses TRBV4-3 and TRBJ2-5; 8 bases line up with TRBD1. Per the germline V gene, CDR1 is LGHNA and CDR2 is YSLEER. This CDR3 comprises 17 residues. V lost 0 bases to trimming and J lost 5 bases; unmatched junction nucleotides: 11. Here the CDR3 reads CASSQDSGAGGFETQYF. Here the CDR3 DNA reads TGCGCCAGCAGCCAAGATTCGGGGGCAGGGGGCTTTGAGACCCAGTACTTC.

V and J are TRBV7-9 and TRBJ2-2, with unresolved D. CDR1 is SEHNR, CDR2 FQNEAQ, per germline (reference sequence). The CDR3 extends over 13 amino acids. V was cut by 5 bases and J by 4 bases, with 8 bases left in between. In DNA form, the CDR3 reads TGTGCCAGCAGCCCCCCGGGCACCGGGGAGCTGTTTTTT. It encodes CASSPPGTGELFF.

The chain couples TRBV3-1 (or the pseudogene TRBV3-2) to TRBJ1-4; 7 positions agree with TRBD1. CDR1 is LGHDT and CDR2 is YNNKEL in the germline V gene (reference sequence). The V segment lost 3 bases and the J segment 1 base; nucleotides outside the gene matches: 2. The CDR3 has 15 amino acids. The CDR3 nucleotides read TGTGCCAGCAGCCACGGACAGGAAACTAATGAAAAACTGTTTTTT. Translating gives CASSHGQETNEKLFF.

This clone has a handful of counts. This chain uses TRBV7-6 with TRBJ1-2; no clear D. Germline loops: CDR1 SGHVS, CDR2 FNYEAQ. The CDR3 length is 12 residues. V lost 5 bases to trimming and J lost 13 bases, with 17 bases between them. CDR3 DNA sequence: TGTGCCAGCAGCCCAGGCGGGCCTGGGTCCACCTTC. This translates into CASSPGGPGSTF.

The rearrangement links TRBV5-6 to TRBJ1-1, with unresolved D. The CDR3 covers 15 residues. CDR1 and CDR2 (germline): SGHDT, YYEEEE. V dropped 4 bases and J dropped 2 bases, with 15 bases sitting between them. The CDR3: CASSLVEGSNTEAFF. CDR3 nucleotide sequence: TGTGCCAGCAGCCTCGTTGAGGGCTCAAACACTGAAGCTTTCTTT.

This chain connects TRBV7-9 to TRBJ1-1; TRBD1 matches at 8 bases. V was pared by 4 bases and J by 4 bases, with 20 bases of the junction left unmatched. CDR1 and CDR2 from the germline V gene are SEHNR and FQNEAQ (reference sequence). The CDR3 spans 19 residues. The CDR3 DNA reads as TGTGCCAGCAGCTCGAACACCAAAATGACAGGGGATAAGGGCACTGAAGCTTTCTTT. Translating gives CASSSNTKMTGDKGTEAFF.

The chain couples TRBV19 to TRBJ2-1; TRBD1 might be the D (8 bases). V lost 7 bases, J lost 9 bases, and 16 bases lay in between. CDR3 length: 13 residues. Germline V lookup: CDR1 LNHDA, CDR2 SQIVND (reference sequence). This CDR3 is CASKQQGGAEQFF. The DNA of the CDR3 is TGTGCCAGTAAGCAACAGGGGGGGGCTGAGCAGTTCTTC.

CDR3 bases: TGTGCCAGTAGTATAGATCCGCAGGGGACCTATGGCTACACCTTC. Amino acids: CASSIDPQGTYGYTF. The chain uses TRBV19 and TRBJ1-2, with D perhaps matching TRBD1 (6 bases). V gave up 0 bases and J gave up 4 bases, with 12 bases separating them. Germline V gene sequence: CDR1 LNHDA, CDR2 SQIVND (reference sequence). CDR3 length: 15 amino acids.

CDR3 region: CASSFPLVQETQYF. Written as DNA, the CDR3 is TGTGCCAGCAGCTTCCCGCTAGTACAAGAGACCCAGTACTTC. The chain employs TRBV5-4 and TRBJ2-5; D unresolved. Trimming took 2 bases from V and 2 from J, leaving 10 bases between them. The germline gives CDR1 SGHNT, CDR2 YYREEE (reference sequence). CDR3 size: 14 residues.